A single sample is the source of the 18 T cell receptor beta chains below, sequenced in a study of cytomegalovirus exposure and HLA in healthy donors. Primers: 60 Vbeta forward and 13 Jbeta reverse. Libraries were prepared by immunoSEQ multiplex PCR; TCRdb keeps only in-frame clonotypes and omits some of them. Here the sample spans 110,000 or so clones, 82% being singletons. Specimen: PBMCs. These receptor sequences come from a woman aged 18-29 years in good health and CMV-seronegative.

V is TRBV5-5 and J is TRBJ2-7; D is ambiguous. The germline CDR1 and CDR2 sequences are SGHKS and YYEKEE (reference sequence). Between the trimmed V and J ends, which lost 0 bases and 4 bases, there was a span of 5 bases. This CDR3 spans 12 amino acids. CDR3 in amino acids: CASSLGTYEQYF. The CDR3 DNA reads as TGTGCCAGCAGCTTGGGAACTTACGAGCAGTACTTC.

The chain couples TRBV6-5 to TRBJ2-7, with 8 bases matching TRBD1. CDR3 length equals 16 residues. The V gene end was trimmed by 0 bases and the J gene end by 0 bases; junction bases not matched to a gene: 4. Germline CDR1 reads MNHEY; CDR2 reads SVGAGI. This CDR3 reads CASSYSGQGPSYEQYF. CDR3 coding DNA: TGTGCCAGCAGTTACTCTGGACAGGGCCCCTCCTACGAGCAGTACTTC.

The rearrangement joins TRBV5-4 to TRBJ1-1; 8 bases are a match to TRBD1. J was trimmed by 11 bases and V by 4 bases; bases with no gene match: 7. Germline loops: CDR1 SGHNT, CDR2 YYREEE (reference sequence). The CDR3 covers 12 residues. CDR3 amino acids: CASSGPDRDAFF. The CDR3 DNA reads TGTGCCAGCAGCGGCCCGGACAGGGACGCTTTCTTT.

The chain carries TRBV7-2 and TRBJ1-2; D is unclear. In germline, CDR1 is SGHTA, CDR2 FQGNSA. Deletions cut 3 bases from V and 7 bases from J, with 6 bases between. CDR3 length equals 11 residues. CDR3 in amino acids: CASSLGSGYTF. The CDR3 DNA is TGTGCCAGCAGCTTGGGCTCTGGCTACACCTTC.

This chain links TRBV14 with TRBJ2-2, with 9 nucleotides matching TRBD1. Germline CDR1 and CDR2: SGHDN and FVKESK. CDR3 length: 16 amino acids. With V trimmed by 3 bases and J by 5 bases, 7 bases remained unmatched. CDR3 sequence: CASSHHRGLGTGELFF. DNA for the CDR3: TGTGCCAGCAGCCACCACAGGGGGCTCGGAACCGGGGAGCTGTTTTTT.

The gene calls are TRBV27 and TRBJ1-1; TRBD1 might be the D (5 bases). V was clipped by 0 bases and J by 1 base, with 9 bases between them. Per the germline V gene, CDR1 is MNHEY and CDR2 is SMNVEV (reference sequence). The CDR3 extends over 15 amino acids. The CDR3 sequence: CASSLSAGPNTEAFF. DNA for the CDR3: TGTGCCAGCAGTTTATCGGCAGGGCCGAACACTGAAGCTTTCTTT.

The chain is built from TRBV2 and TRBJ2-7; D is perhaps TRBD1 (6 bases). With 4 bases removed from V and 6 bases from J, the gap between germline ends came to 13 bases. The CDR3 is made up of 13 amino acids. Germline-derived CDR1 and CDR2 are SNHLY and FYNNEI. The CDR3 loop is CASSAQTGIEQYV. CDR3 DNA sequence: TGTGCCAGCAGTGCCCAGACAGGAATCGAGCAGTACGTC.

The chain uses TRBV27 and TRBJ1-2; TRBD1 might be the D (5 bases). This CDR3 is 13 amino acids long. Germline CDR1 MNHEY, CDR2 SMNVEV (reference sequence). Trimming took 6 bases from V and 3 from J, leaving 11 bases between them. DNA for the CDR3: TGTGCCAGCAGAACCGGGACTTACTATGGCTACACCTTC. Residues: CASRTGTYYGYTF.

The rearrangement links TRBV5-1 to TRBJ1-1; D remains ambiguous. Germline CDR1 SGHRS, CDR2 YFSETQ. Trimming removed 6 bases from V and 4 bases from J, with 13 bases in between. The CDR3 totals 13 residues. The CDR3 coding sequence is TGCGCCAGCAAGATCCCTGGGCCCACTGAAGCTTTCTTT. Protein product: CASKIPGPTEAFF.

The V and J genes are TRBV4-1 and TRBJ1-5, with TRBD1 as a possible D gene (6 bases). The CDR3 is 17 residues long. Germline lookup yields CDR1 MGHRA and CDR2 YSYEKL. The V end lost 0 bases, the J end lost 0 bases, and 12 bases lay between the germline ends. The CDR3 spells CASSQEGGAYSNQPQHF. In DNA, the CDR3 is TGCGCCAGCAGCCAAGAAGGGGGGGCTTATAGCAATCAGCCCCAGCATTTT.

The V gene is TRBV15, the J gene TRBJ1-3; D is perhaps TRBD1 (5 bases). Germline CDR1 reads LNHNV; CDR2 reads YYDKDF (reference sequence). The CDR3 extends over 15 amino acids. V gave up 6 bases and J gave up 0 bases, with 12 bases separating them. CDR3 sequence reads: CATSRGLYSGNTIYF. For the CDR3, the DNA is TGTGCCACCAGTCGGGGACTTTACTCTGGAAACACCATATATTTT.

The V call is TRBV28, the J call TRBJ1-1; the D is unclear. V shed 3 bases and J shed 0 bases, with 2 bases lying between them. The CDR3 is made up of 12 amino acids. CDR1 MDHEN and CDR2 SYDVKM come from the germline V gene. Here the CDR3 reads CASSFMNTEAFF. The CDR3 DNA reads TGTGCCAGCAGTTTCATGAACACTGAAGCTTTCTTT.

V usage is TRBV27 and J usage is TRBJ2-3, with 7 bases matching TRBD2. Looked up from germline, CDR1 is MNHEY and CDR2 is SMNVEV (reference sequence). This CDR3 comprises 14 residues. J gave up 2 bases and V 5 bases, and 4 bases lay outside the gene matches. The CDR3 protein is CASSRLAATDTQYF. The CDR3 nucleotides read TGTGCCAGCAGTCGACTAGCAGCCACAGATACGCAGTATTTT.

This sequence joins TRBV7-9 and TRBJ2-2; 14 bases are shared with TRBD2. V dropped 5 bases and J dropped 3; count of bases not matched to a gene: 8. Looked up from germline, CDR1 is SEHNR and CDR2 is FQNEAQ (reference sequence). The CDR3 runs to 18 residues. The CDR3 sequence is CASSLRLAGGPHTGELFF. As DNA, the CDR3 is TGTGCCAGCAGCCTGAGACTAGCGGGAGGGCCCCACACCGGGGAGCTGTTTTTT.

The CDR3 region has the DNA TGCGCCAGCAGCCAAGGTCGGGGGGGGCCCCTCAATGAGCAGTTCTTC. Its translation: CASSQGRGGPLNEQFF. The chain couples TRBV4-3 to TRBJ2-1, with TRBD2 matching 8 bases. From germline, CDR1 is LGHNA and CDR2 YSLEER. The CDR3 totals 16 residues. The junction had 8 bases not matched to a gene; V was cut back by 1 base and J by 6 bases.

The CDR3: CASSLARTEYTDTQYF. As DNA, the CDR3 is TGTGCCAGCAGCTTGGCCCGAACGGAGTACACAGATACGCAGTATTTT. The chain couples TRBV5-5 to TRBJ2-3; D is undetermined. The CDR3 is made up of 16 amino acids. V was trimmed by 0 bases and J by 2 bases, leaving 13 bases between them. Germline CDR1 and CDR2: SGHKS and YYEKEE (reference sequence).

The chain links TRBV6-6 to TRBJ2-7, with D uncertain. Germline-derived CDR1 and CDR2 are MNHNY and SVGAGI (reference sequence). The V gene lost 0 bases and the J gene lost 1 base, with 10 bases spanning the gap. This CDR3 is built from 15 residues. The CDR3 is CASSYSGPTSYEQYV. CDR3 nucleotides: TGTGCCAGCAGTTACTCCGGTCCGACTTCCTACGAGCAGTACGTC.

The rearrangement links TRBV6-1 to TRBJ1-2, with no clear D. Germline V gene lookup returns CDR1 MNHNS and CDR2 SASEGT. The V end was cut by 0 bases, the J end by 4 bases, with 9 bases between. The CDR3 runs to 14 residues. DNA for the CDR3: TGTGCCAGCAGTGAAGCCCGGTCCACCTATGGCTACACCTTC. This translates into CASSEARSTYGYTF.